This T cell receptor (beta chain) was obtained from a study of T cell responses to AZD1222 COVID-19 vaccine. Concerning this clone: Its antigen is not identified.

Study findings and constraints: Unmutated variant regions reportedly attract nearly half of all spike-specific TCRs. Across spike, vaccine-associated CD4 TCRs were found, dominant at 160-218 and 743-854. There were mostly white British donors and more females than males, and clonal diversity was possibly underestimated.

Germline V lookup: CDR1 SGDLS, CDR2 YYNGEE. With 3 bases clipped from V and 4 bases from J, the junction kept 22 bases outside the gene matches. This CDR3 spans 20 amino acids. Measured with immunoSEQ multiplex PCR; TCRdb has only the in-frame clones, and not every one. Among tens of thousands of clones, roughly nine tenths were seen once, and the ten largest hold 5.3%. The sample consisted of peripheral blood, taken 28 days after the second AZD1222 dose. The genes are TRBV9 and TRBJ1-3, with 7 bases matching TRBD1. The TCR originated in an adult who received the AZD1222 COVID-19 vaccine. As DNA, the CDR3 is TGTGCCAGCAGCGCCGGGGAAGGGACAGCTTCCACTTTATTCGGAAACACCATATATTTT. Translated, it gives CASSAGEGTASTLFGNTIYF.